This entry concerns a single TCR beta chain. This specimen comes from a study of shared clonotypes between healthy human individuals. Sequencing used immunoSEQ multiplex PCR; TCRdb keeps in-frame clones, though not all of them. Among some 1.1 million clones listed, around 77% were seen once. It was into CD45RA+ naive and CD45RA-negative memory subsets that the CD4+ cells were split. This clonotype originated in a man younger than 30 in good health. Some clones in this sample may be carry-over from other donors' samples. The sequencing input was memory CD4+ T cells from PBMCs. The subset was: CD45RA-negative fraction.

CDR3 residues: CASSYPGGLAQPQHF. DNA for the CDR3: TGTGCCAGCAGTTACCCAGGGGGCCTCGCTCAGCCCCAGCATTTT. The rearrangement links TRBV6-6 to TRBJ1-5; 8 nucleotides agree with TRBD1. The CDR3 covers 15 residues. Germline values: CDR1 MNHNY, CDR2 SVGAGI (reference sequence). With V trimmed by 2 bases and J by 6 bases, 6 bases remained unmatched.